Shown below are 14 T cell receptor beta chains from a single sample sequenced in a study of T-cell reconstitution after alpha-beta-depleted transplantation in children. The authors prepared the TCRbeta library with unique molecular identifiers. One entry per CDR3 protein, called by TCRdb with MiXCR from the PCR reads. This sample has about 90,000 distinct CDR3 sequences, with roughly 8% found just once. This sample comprised PBMCs from the stem cell graft donor, obtained from the stem cell graft. These receptors were obtained from a human donor who donated a stem cell graft to a child with congenital amegakaryocytic thrombocytopenia.

This clonotype has ten or more counts. The rearrangement uses TRBV4-3 and TRBJ2-5; maybe TRBD2 (5 bases). Trimming removed 1 base from V and 5 bases from J, with 11 bases in between. In germline, CDR1 is LGHNA, CDR2 YSLEER. The CDR3 is made up of 14 amino acids. DNA of the CDR3: TGCGCCAGCAGCCAAGCCGGGGTTAGCGAGACCCAGTACTTC. Protein product: CASSQAGVSETQYF.

The sample holds many counts of this clonotype. The chain has TRBV7-8 and TRBJ1-1; 8 nucleotides line up with TRBD1. This CDR3 comprises 13 residues. CDR1 and CDR2 from the germline V gene are SGHVS and FQNEAQ. Trimming cost V 3 bases and J 8 bases; bases outside gene matches: 5. The chain's CDR3 is CASSLMDREEAFF. CDR3 sequence (DNA): TGTGCCAGCAGCTTGATGGACAGGGAAGAAGCTTTCTTT.

This clonotype was detected ten times or more. This chain links TRBV20-1 with TRBJ2-7; perhaps TRBD1 as D (5 bases). This CDR3 spans 13 amino acids. V was shortened by 0 bases and J by 5 bases, with 11 bases between the two germline ends. Looked up from germline, CDR1 is DFQATT and CDR2 is SNEGSKA (reference sequence). The CDR3: CSAREGAGHEQYF. Here the CDR3 DNA reads TGCAGTGCTAGAGAAGGGGCAGGCCACGAGCAGTACTTC.

This clonotype was detected ten times or more. The chain has TRBV12-3 or TRBV12-4 and TRBJ2-1; 9 bases line up with TRBD1. The CDR3 contains 14 residues. V trimming: 6 bases; J trimming: 10 bases; junction bases outside the gene matches: 10. The CDR3 reads CASSKWDREREQFF. Written as DNA, the CDR3 is TGTGCCAGCAGCAAATGGGACAGGGAAAGGGAGCAGTTCTTC.

This clonotype has ten or more counts. Germline is not matched at one junction end, which may reflect a read error. This chain links TRBV15 with TRBJ2-7, with 9 bases lining up with TRBD1. The CDR3 has 16 amino acids. Germline-derived CDR1 and CDR2 are LNHNV and YYDKDF (reference sequence). CDR3 nucleotide sequence: TGTGCCACCAGCAGAGATGCGACAGGGGGATCCTCCGAGCAGTACTTC. The encoded protein is CATSRDATGGSSEQYF.

Ten or more counts support this clonotype. V and J are TRBV5-1 and TRBJ1-2, with D possibly being TRBD1 (6 bases). From germline, CDR1 is SGHRS and CDR2 YFSETQ. CDR3 length equals 16 residues. V lost 4 bases and J 1 base, leaving 17 bases between the germline ends. This chain's CDR3 is CASSPGGQGDNYGYTF. Written as DNA, the CDR3 is TGCGCCAGCAGCCCTGGGGGGCAGGGCGATAACTATGGCTACACCTTC.

This clonotype has only a few counts. J is TRBJ1-2 and V is TRBV12-3 or TRBV12-4; TRBD1 agrees at 8 bases. This CDR3 comprises 16 residues. V dropped 5 bases and J dropped 2; count of bases not matched to a gene: 10. CDR3 coding DNA: TGTGCCAGCAGTCCGGACAGGGTTAGGGGCAACTATGGCTACACCTTC. Amino acid sequence: CASSPDRVRGNYGYTF.

The rearrangement uses TRBV5-1 and TRBJ2-5; 7 bases match TRBD1. CDR3 size: 15 residues. The trim removed 3 bases at V and 3 bases at J, leaving 8 bases unmatched. Germline V lookup: CDR1 SGHRS, CDR2 YFSETQ. CDR3: CASSSPTGTKETQYF. CDR3 DNA sequence: TGCGCCAGCAGCTCCCCGACAGGGACAAAAGAGACCCAGTACTTC.

This clonotype was recorded many times. CDR3 sequence: CATSRDWPTGEKLFF. The CDR3 nucleotides are TGTGCCACCAGCAGAGATTGGCCTACCGGGGAAAAACTGTTTTTT. The chain combines TRBV15 with TRBJ1-4; no clear D. Trimming removed 0 bases from V and 8 bases from J, with 13 bases in between. The CDR3 spans 15 residues. CDR1 is LNHNV, CDR2 YYDKDF, per germline (reference sequence).

Worth noting for this clonotype: The germline gene is not matched at one end of the junction; a read error may be the cause. The gene calls are TRBV4-1 and TRBJ2-4; a weak D match, TRBD2 (5 bases). This CDR3 is built from 14 residues. In germline, CDR1 is MGHRA, CDR2 YSYEKL. The CDR3 DNA reads TGCGCCAGCAGCCAAGTACTAGGCTCGGGCATTCAGTATTTC. This translates into CASSQVLGSGIQYF.

This clonotype came up many times. The chain is built from TRBV7-7 and TRBJ2-5; 10 nucleotides match TRBD2. With 1 base clipped from V and 4 bases from J, the junction kept 12 bases outside the gene matches. The CDR3 extends over 18 amino acids. Germline lookup yields CDR1 SSHAT and CDR2 FNYEAQ (reference sequence). The CDR3 sequence: CASSLGPSGSTPAETQYF. The DNA for the CDR3 is TGTGCCAGCAGCTTAGGGCCTAGCGGGAGTACCCCAGCAGAGACCCAGTACTTC.

The chain uses TRBV7-2 and TRBJ2-2; 8 positions match TRBD2. V lost 2 bases to trimming and J lost 8 bases; unmatched junction nucleotides: 4. Germline V lookup: CDR1 SGHTA, CDR2 FQGNSA. The CDR3 sequence is 14 residues long. This CDR3 reads CASSLSGGRGELFF. Here the CDR3 DNA reads TGTGCCAGCAGCTTAAGCGGGGGTCGGGGGGAGCTGTTTTTT.

This clonotype was counted at least ten times. J is TRBJ2-5 and V is TRBV4-2; 9 bases align to TRBD2. CDR3 length: 15 amino acids. Germline CDR1 is LGHNA and CDR2 is YNFKEQ. The ends lost 5 bases at V and 5 bases at J; junction bases unmatched: 9. The CDR3 DNA sequence: TGTGCCAGCAGCTCGAGCGCGGGGGGGCTGGAGACCCAGTACTTC. This gives the protein CASSSSAGGLETQYF.

This clonotype was seen at least ten times. The chain employs TRBV30 and TRBJ2-5; D call uncertain. The CDR3 length is 11 residues. Per germline, CDR1 GTSNPN and CDR2 SVGIG (reference sequence). Trimming took off 0 bases at V and 5 bases at J, with 4 bases between the two ends. The CDR3, as DNA: TGTGCCTGGAGTGTAGAGGAGACCCAGTACTTC. Its translation is CAWSVEETQYF.